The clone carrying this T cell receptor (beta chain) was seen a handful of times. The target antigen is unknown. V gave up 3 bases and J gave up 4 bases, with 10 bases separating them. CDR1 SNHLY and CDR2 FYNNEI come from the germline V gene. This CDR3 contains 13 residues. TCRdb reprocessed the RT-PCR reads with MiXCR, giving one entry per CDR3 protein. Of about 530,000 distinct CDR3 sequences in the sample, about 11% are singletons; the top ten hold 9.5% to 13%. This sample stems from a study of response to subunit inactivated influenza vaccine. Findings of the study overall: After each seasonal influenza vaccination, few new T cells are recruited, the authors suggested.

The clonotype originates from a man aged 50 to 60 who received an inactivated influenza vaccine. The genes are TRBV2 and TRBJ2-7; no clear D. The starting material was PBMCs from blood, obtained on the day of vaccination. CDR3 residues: CASSENSGYEQYF. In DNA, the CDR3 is TGTGCCAGCAGTGAGAACAGTGGGTACGAGCAGTACTTC.